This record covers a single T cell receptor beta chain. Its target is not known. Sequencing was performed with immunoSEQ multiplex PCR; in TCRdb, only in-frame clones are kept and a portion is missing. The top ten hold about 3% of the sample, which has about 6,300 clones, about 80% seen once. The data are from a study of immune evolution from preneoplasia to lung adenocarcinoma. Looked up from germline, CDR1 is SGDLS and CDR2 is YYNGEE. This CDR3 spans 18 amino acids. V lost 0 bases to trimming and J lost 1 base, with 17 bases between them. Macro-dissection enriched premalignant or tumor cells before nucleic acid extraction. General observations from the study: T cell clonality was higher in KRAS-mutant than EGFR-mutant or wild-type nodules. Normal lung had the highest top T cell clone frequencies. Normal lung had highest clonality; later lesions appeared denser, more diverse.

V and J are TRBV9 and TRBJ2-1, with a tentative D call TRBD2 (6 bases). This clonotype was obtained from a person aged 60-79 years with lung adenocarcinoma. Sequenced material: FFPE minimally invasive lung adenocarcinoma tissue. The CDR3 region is CASSVAGTWYGSYNEQFF. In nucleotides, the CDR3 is TGTGCCAGCAGCGTAGCTGGGACTTGGTACGGGTCCTACAATGAGCAGTTCTTC.